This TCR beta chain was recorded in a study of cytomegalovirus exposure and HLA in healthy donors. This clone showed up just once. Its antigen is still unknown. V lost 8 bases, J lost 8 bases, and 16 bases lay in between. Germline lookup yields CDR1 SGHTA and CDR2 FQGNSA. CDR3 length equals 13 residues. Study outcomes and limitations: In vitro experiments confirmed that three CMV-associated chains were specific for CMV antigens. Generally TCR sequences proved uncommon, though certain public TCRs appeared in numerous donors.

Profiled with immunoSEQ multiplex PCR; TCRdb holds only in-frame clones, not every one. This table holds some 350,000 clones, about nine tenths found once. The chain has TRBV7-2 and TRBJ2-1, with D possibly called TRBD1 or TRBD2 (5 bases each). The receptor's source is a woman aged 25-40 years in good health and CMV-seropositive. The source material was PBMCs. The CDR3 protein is CASGRLLGDEQFF. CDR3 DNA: TGTGCCAGCGGCCGCCTCCTGGGGGATGAGCAGTTCTTC.